This TCR beta chain was retrieved from a study of blood T cell repertoires in COVID-19. For the study at large: Sources were T cells, B-cell-depleted T cells, or PBMCs; the material itself was cDNA or gDNA.

Per the authors' pipeline: Counts of nucleated cells, estimated from reference gene primer amplification, were obtained. Produced via immunoSEQ multiplex PCR; TCRdb's table is partial and in-frame only. Clonal size and the V and J genes are those of that table, whereas D and trimming came from the DNA. The data contain under 170,000 clones, 80% to 90% of them seen just once; the ten biggest clones take up roughly 3%. The clonotype originates from a man between 65 and 85 years old with acute or convalescent COVID-19. The sequenced sample was peripheral blood.

CDR3 sequence reads: CASSLDGTGLAGEADTQYF. The CDR3 DNA sequence: TGTGCCAGCAGCTTAGATGGGACAGGGCTAGCGGGAGAGGCAGATACGCAGTATTTT. V gene TRBV7-2 combines with J gene TRBJ2-3, with D tentatively TRBD2 (10 bases). Per the germline V gene, CDR1 is SGHTA and CDR2 is FQGNSA. The CDR3 consists of 19 residues. V lost 1 base and J lost 4, with 24 bases in between.